This TCR beta chain was identified in a study of blood T cells in healthy people across ages. This clonotype has more than one count but fewer than ten. The antigen is not known. Then a second PCR, running roughly 7 to 12 cycles, was carried out with a sample-barcoded 5' primer and a J-beta primer mix. TCRdb re-derived calls from the 5' RACE reads in MiXCR, one entry per CDR3 protein. Counted here are about 1,500,000 distinct CDR3 sequences, 28% occurring once; the ten biggest clones make up roughly 8.2%. Study outcomes and limitations: Lack of knowledge of donor CMV status possibly confounded expanded clonotype changes. More naive CD4+ cells and higher diversity marked long-lived donors relative to aged donors.

The V and J ends lost 0 bases and 8 bases respectively, with 16 bases between them. Germline V gene sequence: CDR1 MNHEY, CDR2 SMNVEV (reference sequence). The CDR3 contains 15 residues. The chain combines TRBV27 with TRBJ1-1, with a weak D call TRBD1 (5 bases). The receptor comes from a woman in her 30s in good health. Sequences were obtained from blood. The CDR3 nucleotides are TGTGCCAGCAGTTTATCGCGGCAGGGAGGTTTCGAAGCTTTCTTT. This codes for CASSLSRQGGFEAFF.